The sequence of this T cell receptor (beta chain) was determined in a study of shared clonotypes between healthy human individuals. Repertoires were generated with immunoSEQ multiplex PCR, while TCRdb's copy carries only in-frame clones and drops some. This table has some 2 million clones, 85% to 95% appearing once. V lost 6 bases and J 0 bases, leaving 10 bases between the germline ends. The germline gives CDR1 MNHEY, CDR2 SMNVEV (reference sequence). This CDR3 is 14 amino acids long. Specimen: naive CD4+ T cells sorted from blood. The subset: CD45RA+ positively selected. The V call is TRBV27, the J call TRBJ2-3; TRBD2 is a possible D gene (6 bases). The sequence derives from a man between 18 and 35 years old in good health. The CDR3 here is CASREGTSTDTQYF. In DNA, the CDR3 is TGTGCCAGCAGGGAAGGGACTAGCACAGATACGCAGTATTTT.